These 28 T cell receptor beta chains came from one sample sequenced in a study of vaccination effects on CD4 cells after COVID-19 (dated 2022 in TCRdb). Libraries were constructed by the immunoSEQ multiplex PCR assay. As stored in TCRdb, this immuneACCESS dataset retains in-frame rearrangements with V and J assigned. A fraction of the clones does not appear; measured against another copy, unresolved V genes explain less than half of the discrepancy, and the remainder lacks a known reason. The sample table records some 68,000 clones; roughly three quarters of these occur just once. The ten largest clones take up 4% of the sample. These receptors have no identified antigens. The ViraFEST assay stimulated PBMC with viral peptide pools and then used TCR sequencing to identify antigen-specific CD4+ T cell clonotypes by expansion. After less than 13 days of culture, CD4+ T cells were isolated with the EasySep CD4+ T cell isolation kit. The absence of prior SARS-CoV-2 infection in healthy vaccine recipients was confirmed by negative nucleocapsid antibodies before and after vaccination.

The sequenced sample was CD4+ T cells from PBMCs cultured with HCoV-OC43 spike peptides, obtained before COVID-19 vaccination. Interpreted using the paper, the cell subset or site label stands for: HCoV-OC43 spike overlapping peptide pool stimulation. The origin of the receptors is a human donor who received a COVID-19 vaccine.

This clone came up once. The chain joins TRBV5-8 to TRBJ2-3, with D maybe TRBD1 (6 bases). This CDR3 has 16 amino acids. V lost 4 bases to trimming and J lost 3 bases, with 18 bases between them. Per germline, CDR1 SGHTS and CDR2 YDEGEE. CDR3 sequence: CASSPRVQGGTDTQYF. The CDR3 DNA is TGTGCCAGCAGCCCCAGGGTACAGGGTGGGACAGATACGCAGTATTTT.

The CDR3 sequence: CASSEGTATGELFF. The DNA of the CDR3 is TGTGCCAGCAGCGAGGGGACAGCCACCGGGGAGCTGTTTTTT. The J gene is TRBJ2-2, the V gene TRBV6-5, with 7 bases aligning to TRBD1. Germline CDR1 MNHEY, CDR2 SVGAGI. The CDR3 extends over 14 amino acids. V trimming: 6 bases; J trimming: 4 bases; junction bases outside the gene matches: 5.

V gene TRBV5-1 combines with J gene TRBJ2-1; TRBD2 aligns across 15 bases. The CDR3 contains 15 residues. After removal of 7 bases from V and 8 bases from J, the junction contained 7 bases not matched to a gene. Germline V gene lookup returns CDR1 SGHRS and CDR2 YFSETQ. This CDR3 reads CASRGLAGGRDEQFF. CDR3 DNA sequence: TGCGCCAGCCGGGGACTAGCGGGGGGTCGGGATGAGCAGTTCTTC.

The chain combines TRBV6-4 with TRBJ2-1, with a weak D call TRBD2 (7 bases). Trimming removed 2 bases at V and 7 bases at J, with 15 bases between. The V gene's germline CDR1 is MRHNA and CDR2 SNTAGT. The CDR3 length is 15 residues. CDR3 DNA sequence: TGTGCCAGCAGTGACGTGGGGGGGGCCACGAATGAGCAGTTCTTC. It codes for CASSDVGGATNEQFF.

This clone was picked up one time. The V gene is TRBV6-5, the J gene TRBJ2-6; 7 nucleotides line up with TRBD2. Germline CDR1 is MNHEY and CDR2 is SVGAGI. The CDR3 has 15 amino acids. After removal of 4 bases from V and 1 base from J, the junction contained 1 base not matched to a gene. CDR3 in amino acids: CASSLAGSGANVLTF. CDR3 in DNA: TGTGCCAGCAGTTTAGCGGGTTCTGGGGCCAACGTCCTGACTTTC.

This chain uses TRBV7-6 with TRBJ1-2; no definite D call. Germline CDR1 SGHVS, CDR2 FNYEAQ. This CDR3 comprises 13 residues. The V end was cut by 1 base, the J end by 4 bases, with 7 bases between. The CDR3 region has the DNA TGTGCCAGCAGCTTAGGGGGTCCCTATGGCTACACCTTC. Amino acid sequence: CASSLGGPYGYTF.

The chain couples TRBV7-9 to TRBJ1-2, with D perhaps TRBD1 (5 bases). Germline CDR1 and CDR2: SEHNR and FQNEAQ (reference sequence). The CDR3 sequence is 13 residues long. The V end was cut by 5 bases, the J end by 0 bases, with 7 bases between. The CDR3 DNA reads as TGTGCCAGCAGCGGCAGGGCTAACTATGGCTACACCTTC. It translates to CASSGRANYGYTF. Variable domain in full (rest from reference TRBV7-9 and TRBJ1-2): DTGVSQNPRHKITKRGQNVTFRCDPISEHNRLYWYRQTLGQGPEFLTYFQNEAQLEKSRLLSDRFSAERPKGSFSTLEIQRTEQGDSAMYLCASSGRANYGYTFGSGTRLTVV.

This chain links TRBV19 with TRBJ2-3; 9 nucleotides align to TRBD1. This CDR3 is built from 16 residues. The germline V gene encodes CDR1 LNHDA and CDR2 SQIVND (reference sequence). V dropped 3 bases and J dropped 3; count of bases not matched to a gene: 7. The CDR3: CASSIRRDRATDTQYF. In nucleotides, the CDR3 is TGTGCCAGTAGTATCCGCCGGGACAGGGCAACAGATACGCAGTATTTT.

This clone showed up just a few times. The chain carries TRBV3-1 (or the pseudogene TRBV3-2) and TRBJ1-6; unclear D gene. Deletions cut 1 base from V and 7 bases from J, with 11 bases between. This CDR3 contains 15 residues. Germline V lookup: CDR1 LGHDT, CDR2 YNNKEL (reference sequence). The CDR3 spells CASSQGLWENSPLHF. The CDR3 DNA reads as TGTGCCAGCAGCCAAGGGTTGTGGGAGAATTCACCCCTCCACTTT.

The CDR3 nucleotides are TGTGCCAGCAGCCAATTTTCCCGCTCTGGGGCCAACGTCCTGACTTTC. Protein: CASSQFSRSGANVLTF. The chain is built from TRBV14 and TRBJ2-6; the D is unclear. Germline assignment: CDR1 SGHDN and CDR2 FVKESK. This CDR3 is built from 16 residues. Between the trimmed V and J ends, which lost 2 bases and 0 bases, there was a span of 8 bases.

DNA of the CDR3: TGCGCCAGCAGCTTCCTAGCGGGGGAATACAATGAGCAGTTCTTC. Amino acid sequence: CASSFLAGEYNEQFF. This chain connects TRBV10-2 to TRBJ2-1; 10 positions match TRBD2. V dropped 6 bases and J dropped 4; count of bases not matched to a gene: 6. This CDR3 is built from 15 residues. Germline V gives CDR1 WSHSY, CDR2 SAAADI.

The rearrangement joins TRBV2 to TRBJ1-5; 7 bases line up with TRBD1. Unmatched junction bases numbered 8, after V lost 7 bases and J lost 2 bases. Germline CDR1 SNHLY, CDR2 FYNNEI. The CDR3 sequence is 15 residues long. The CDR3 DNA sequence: TGTGCCAGCACTAGAGAGGGGGCGGGCAATCAGCCCCAGCATTTT. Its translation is CASTREGAGNQPQHF.

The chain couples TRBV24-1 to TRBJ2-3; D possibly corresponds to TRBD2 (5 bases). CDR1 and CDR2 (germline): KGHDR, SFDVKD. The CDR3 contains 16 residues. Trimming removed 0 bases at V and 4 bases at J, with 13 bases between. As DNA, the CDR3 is TGTGCCACCAGTGATTTGAATGGCATTAGCGCAGATACGCAGTATTTT. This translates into CATSDLNGISADTQYF.

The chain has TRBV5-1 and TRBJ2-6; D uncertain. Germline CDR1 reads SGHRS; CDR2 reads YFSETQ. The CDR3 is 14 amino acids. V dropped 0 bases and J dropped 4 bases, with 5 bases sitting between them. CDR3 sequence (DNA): TGCGCCAGCAGCTTGGCTCGGGGGGCCAACGTCCTGACTTTC. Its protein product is CASSLARGANVLTF.

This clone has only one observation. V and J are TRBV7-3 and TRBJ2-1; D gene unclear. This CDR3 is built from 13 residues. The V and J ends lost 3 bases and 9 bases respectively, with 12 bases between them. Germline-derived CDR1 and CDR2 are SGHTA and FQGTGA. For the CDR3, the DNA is TGTGCCAGCAGCTTTGTGGCAGCGAGTGAGCAGTTCTTC. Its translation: CASSFVAASEQFF.

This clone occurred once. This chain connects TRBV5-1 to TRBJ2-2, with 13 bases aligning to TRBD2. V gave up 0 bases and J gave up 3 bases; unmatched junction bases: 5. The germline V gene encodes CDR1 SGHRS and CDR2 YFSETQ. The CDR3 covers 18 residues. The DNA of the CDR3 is TGCGCCAGCAGCTTGGCTCCAGGACTAGCGGGGGACACCGGGGAGCTGTTTTTT. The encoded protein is CASSLAPGLAGDTGELFF. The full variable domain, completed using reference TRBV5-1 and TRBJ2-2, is KAGVTQTPRYLIKTRGQQVTLSCSPISGHRSVSWYQQTPGQGLQFLFEYFSETQRNKGNFPGRFSGRQFSNSRSEMNVSTLELGDSALYLCASSLAPGLAGDTGELFFGEGSRLTVL.

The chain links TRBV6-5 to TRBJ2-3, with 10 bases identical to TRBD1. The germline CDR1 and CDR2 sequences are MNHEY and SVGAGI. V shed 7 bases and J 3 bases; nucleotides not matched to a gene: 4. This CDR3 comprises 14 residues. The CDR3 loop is CASTWDRGTDTQYF. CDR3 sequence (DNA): TGTGCCAGCACCTGGGACAGGGGAACAGATACGCAGTATTTT.

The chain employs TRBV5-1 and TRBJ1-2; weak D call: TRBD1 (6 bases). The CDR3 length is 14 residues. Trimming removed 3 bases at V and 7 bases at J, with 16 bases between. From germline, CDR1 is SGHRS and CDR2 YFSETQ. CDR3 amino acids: CASSWDTTIAGYTF. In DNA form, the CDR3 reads TGCGCCAGCAGCTGGGACACAACTATCGCTGGCTACACCTTC.

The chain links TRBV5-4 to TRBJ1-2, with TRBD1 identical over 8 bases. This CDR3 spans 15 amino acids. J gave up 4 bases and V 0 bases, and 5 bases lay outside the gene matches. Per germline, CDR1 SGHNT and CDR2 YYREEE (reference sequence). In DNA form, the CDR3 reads TGTGCCAGCAGCTTGGACAGGGGGTCTATCTATGGCTACACCTTC. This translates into CASSLDRGSIYGYTF.

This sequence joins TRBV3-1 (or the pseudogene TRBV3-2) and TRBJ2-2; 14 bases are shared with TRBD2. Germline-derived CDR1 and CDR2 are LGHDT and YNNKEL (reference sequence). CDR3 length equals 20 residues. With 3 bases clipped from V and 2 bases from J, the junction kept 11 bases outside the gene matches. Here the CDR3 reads CASSHGLAGGQNFNTGELFF. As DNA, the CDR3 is TGTGCCAGCAGCCACGGACTAGCGGGGGGCCAGAACTTTAACACCGGGGAGCTGTTTTTT.

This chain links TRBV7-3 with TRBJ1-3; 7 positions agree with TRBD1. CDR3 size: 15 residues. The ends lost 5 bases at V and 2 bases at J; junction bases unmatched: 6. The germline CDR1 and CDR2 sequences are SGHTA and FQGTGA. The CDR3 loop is CASSPDRAAGNTIYF. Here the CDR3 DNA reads TGTGCCAGCAGCCCCGACAGGGCAGCTGGAAACACCATATATTTT.

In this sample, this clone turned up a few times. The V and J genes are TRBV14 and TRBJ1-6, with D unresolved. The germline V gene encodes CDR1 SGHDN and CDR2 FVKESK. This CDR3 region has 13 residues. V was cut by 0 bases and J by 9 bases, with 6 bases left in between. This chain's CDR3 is CASSQDWGSPLHF. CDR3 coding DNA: TGTGCCAGCAGCCAAGATTGGGGTTCACCCCTCCACTTT.

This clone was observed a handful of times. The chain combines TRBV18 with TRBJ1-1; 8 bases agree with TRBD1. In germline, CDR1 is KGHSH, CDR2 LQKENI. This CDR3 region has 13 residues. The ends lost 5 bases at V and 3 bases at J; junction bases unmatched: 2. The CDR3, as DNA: TGTGCCAGCTCAAGGGACAGGCACACTGAAGCTTTCTTT. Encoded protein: CASSRDRHTEAFF.

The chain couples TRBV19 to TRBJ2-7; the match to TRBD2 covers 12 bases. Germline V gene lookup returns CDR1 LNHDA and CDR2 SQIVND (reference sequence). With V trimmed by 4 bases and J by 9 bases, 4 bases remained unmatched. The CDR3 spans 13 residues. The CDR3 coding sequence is TGTGCCAGTAGTACGACTAGCGGGGGACTGCAGTACGTC. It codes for CASSTTSGGLQYV.

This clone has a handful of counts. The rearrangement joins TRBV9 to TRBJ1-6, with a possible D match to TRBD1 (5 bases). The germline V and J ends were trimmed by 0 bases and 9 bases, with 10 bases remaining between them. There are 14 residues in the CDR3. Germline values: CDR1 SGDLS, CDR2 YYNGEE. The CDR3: CASSVGQTGSPLHF. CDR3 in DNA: TGTGCCAGCAGCGTAGGACAGACGGGTTCACCCCTCCACTTT.

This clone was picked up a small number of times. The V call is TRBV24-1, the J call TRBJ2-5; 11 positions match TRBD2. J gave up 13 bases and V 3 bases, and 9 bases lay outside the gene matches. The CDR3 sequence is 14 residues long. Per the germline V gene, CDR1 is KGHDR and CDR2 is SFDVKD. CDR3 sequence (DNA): TGTGCCACCAGTGATCCTACGACTAGCGGGGACGTGTACTTC. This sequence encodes CATSDPTTSGDVYF.

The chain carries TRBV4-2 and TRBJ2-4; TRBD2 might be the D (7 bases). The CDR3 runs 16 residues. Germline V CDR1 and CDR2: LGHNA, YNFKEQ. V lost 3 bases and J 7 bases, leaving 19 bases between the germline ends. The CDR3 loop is CASSQGAGALGNIQYF. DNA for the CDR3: TGTGCCAGCAGCCAGGGGGCGGGGGCCCTAGGGAACATTCAGTACTTC.

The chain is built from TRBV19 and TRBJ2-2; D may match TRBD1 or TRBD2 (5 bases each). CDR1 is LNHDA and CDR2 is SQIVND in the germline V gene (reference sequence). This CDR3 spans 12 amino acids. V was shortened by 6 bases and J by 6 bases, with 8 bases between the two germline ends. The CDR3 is CASSRGPGELFF. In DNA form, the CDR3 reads TGTGCCAGTAGCCGGGGACCCGGGGAGCTGTTTTTT.